This TCR beta chain was captured by sequencing in a study of blood T cell repertoires in COVID-19. TCRdb's copy holds only in-frame clones and misses some; the assay was immunoSEQ multiplex PCR. The sample has a few hundred thousand clones, around nine tenths seen once. Per the germline V gene, CDR1 is KGHSH and CDR2 is LQKENI. With 1 base clipped from V and 4 bases from J, the junction kept 4 bases outside the gene matches. The CDR3 sequence is 15 residues long. The source material was peripheral blood. The chain combines TRBV18 with TRBJ2-5; 9 positions agree with TRBD2. The sequence came from an older woman with COVID-19, enrolled during active disease. The CDR3 protein is CASSPLAGVRETQYF. The CDR3 region has the DNA TGTGCCAGCTCACCACTAGCGGGGGTGAGAGAGACCCAGTACTTC.